The 8 T cell receptor delta chains listed next were all sequenced from one sample in a study of γδ T cells in repeated Plasmodium falciparum infection (dated by TCRdb to about 2021). For bulk TCR repertoire analysis, Vgamma9/Vdelta2+ and Vdelta2-negative gammadelta T cell populations were flow-sorted out of peripheral blood mononuclear cells. The library relied on multiplex PCR. Sequencing took place on an Illumina MiSeq. The public reads were reprocessed by TCRdb using CATT, and rows of matching DNA were later combined. A total of 85,000 to 95,000 delta-chain clones appear in this sample, more than 1.4% of them only once. The top ten constitute around 8.5% of the sample. Material: gamma-delta T cells from blood. These receptors were taken from a pool of human donors (malaria-infected and uninfected, not separated).

This clone showed up just a few times. It differs at one base from a far larger clone, so likely a read error. Other nucleotide sequences in the sample specify the same CDR3. V and J are TRDV2 and TRDJ2, with D tentatively TRDD3 (6 bases). No J gene was available from TCRdb, and it was assigned here by a germline match of the DNA. Germline CDR1 is GEAIGNYY and CDR2 is EKD. This CDR3 has 21 amino acids. For the CDR3, the DNA is TGTGCCTGCGACACTATAAGGGGGAGCCCTACCTTTCACGCTTTGACAGCACAACTCTTCTTT. It encodes CACDTIRGSPTFHALTAQLFF.

This clone was seen many times. The chain combines TRDV1 with TRDJ1; TRDD3 agrees at 8 bases. The V gene end was trimmed by 7 bases and the J gene end by 1 base; junction bases not matched to a gene: 14. Germline CDR1 TSWWSYY, CDR2 QGS. This CDR3 is built from 17 residues. DNA of the CDR3: TGTGCTCTTGCGACTAGCGCCCCTGGGGGACCCACCGATAAACTCATCTTT. It specifies CALATSAPGGPTDKLIF.

This clone has more than one count but fewer than ten. Given a far larger clone just one base away, this is likely a sequencing read error. Other DNA sequences within the sample encode an identical CDR3. V usage is TRDV2 and J usage is TRDJ1; 11 bases are a match to TRDD3. TCRdb leaves out the J gene; it was filled in here by matching the DNA to germline. Looked up from germline, CDR1 is GEAIGNYY and CDR2 is EKD. Unmatched junction bases numbered 21, after V lost 1 base and J lost 3 bases. This CDR3 spans 21 amino acids. The CDR3 DNA is TGTGCCTGTGACACGATCGCCGGGACCCACACTGGGGGATATGGCGCCGATAAACTCATCTTT. Amino acid sequence: CACDTIAGTHTGGYGADKLIF.

This clone occurred a few times. TCRdb lists the protein of a much larger clone for this DNA, which differs at residue 4, so this is likely a read error; the protein given here is translated from the DNA itself. The gene calls are TRDV2 and TRDJ1; 9 nucleotides align to TRDD3. The J gene was not available in TCRdb and was assigned here by matching the DNA to germline segments. CDR1 is GEAIGNYY and CDR2 is EKD in the germline V gene. The CDR3 covers 19 residues. The CDR3 here is CACGTLGLGENVWTDKLIF. CDR3 sequence (DNA): TGTGCCTGTGGCACCCTAGGACTGGGGGAGAACGTTTGGACCGATAAACTCATCTTT.

As regards this clone: This sequence is one base from a far larger clone and is likely a read error. This same CDR3 is encoded by further DNA sequences in the sample. The chain has TRDV1 and TRDJ2, with TRDD3 matching over 9 bases. The J gene comes from matching the DNA to germline here; TCRdb lacks it. CDR1 and CDR2 (germline): TSWWSYY, QGS. The CDR3 contains 23 residues. In nucleotides, the CDR3 is TGTGCTCTTGGGGAACTCCTATCCACCACTCCGTACTGGGGGACAAAAATGACGGCACAACTCTTCTTT. Its translation: CALGELLSTTPYWGTKMTAQLFF.

This clone was found a few times. A much bigger clone sits one base away, suggesting this may be a read error. This chain joins TRDV2 and TRDJ1; 10 nucleotides line up with TRDD3. TCRdb does not report a J gene; here it was assigned by matching the DNA to germline references. Trimming cost V 0 bases and J 0 bases; bases outside gene matches: 12. Germline V lookup: CDR1 GEAIGNYY, CDR2 EKD. CDR3 length equals 19 residues. The CDR3 DNA reads as TGTGCCTGTGACACCGTAACCTACTGGGGGATGCGTGACACCGATAAACTCATCTTT. This sequence encodes CACDTVTYWGMRDTDKLIF.

Note on this clone: Other DNA sequences from this sample encode an identical CDR3 as well. The chain carries TRDV1 and TRDJ1, with 7 bases aligning to TRDD3. The V gene end was trimmed by 6 bases and the J gene end by 4 bases; junction bases not matched to a gene: 11. In germline, CDR1 is TSWWSYY, CDR2 QGS. The CDR3 consists of 15 residues. The CDR3 protein is CALGFYWGYSDKLIF. CDR3 coding DNA: TGTGCTCTTGGATTTTACTGGGGATATAGCGATAAACTCATCTTT.

This clone occurred many times. The protein given by TCRdb reflects a much larger clone and differs at residue 5 from this DNA's translation, likely from a read error; the protein shown is the DNA's translation. The chain links TRDV1 to TRDJ1, with 8 bases fitting TRDD3. The CDR3 runs to 19 residues. Germline CDR1 TSWWSYY, CDR2 QGS. V was pared by 5 bases and J by 10 bases, with 27 bases of the junction left unmatched. The CDR3 DNA reads TGTGCTCTTGGGAATGGGATGGGGTTCCCACGATACTGGGGGGAAGTACTCATCTTT. It is translated as CALGNGMGFPRYWGEVLIF.